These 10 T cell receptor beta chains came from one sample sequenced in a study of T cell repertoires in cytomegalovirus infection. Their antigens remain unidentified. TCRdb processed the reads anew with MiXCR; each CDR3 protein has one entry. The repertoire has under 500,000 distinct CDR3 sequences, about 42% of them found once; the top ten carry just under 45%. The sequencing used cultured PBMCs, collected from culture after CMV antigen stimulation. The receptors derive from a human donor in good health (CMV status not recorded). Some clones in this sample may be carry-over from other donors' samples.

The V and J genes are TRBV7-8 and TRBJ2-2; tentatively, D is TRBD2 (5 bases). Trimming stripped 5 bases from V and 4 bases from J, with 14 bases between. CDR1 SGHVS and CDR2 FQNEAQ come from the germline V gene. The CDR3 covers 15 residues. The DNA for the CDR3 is TGTGCCAGCAGCCCCAACCGGGGTATCACCGGGGAGCTGTTTTTT. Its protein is CASSPNRGITGELFF. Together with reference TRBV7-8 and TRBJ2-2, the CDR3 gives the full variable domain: GAGVSQSPRYKVAKRGQDVALRCDPISGHVSLFWYQQALGQGPEFLTYFQNEAQLDKSGLPSDRFFAERPEGSVSTLKIQRTQQEDSAVYLCASSPNRGITGELFFGEGSRLTVL.

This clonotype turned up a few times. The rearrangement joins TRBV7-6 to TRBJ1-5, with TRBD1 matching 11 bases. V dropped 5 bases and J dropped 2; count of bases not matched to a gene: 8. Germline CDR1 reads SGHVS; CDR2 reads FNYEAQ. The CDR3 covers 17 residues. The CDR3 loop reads CASSPGQGEGGNQPQHF. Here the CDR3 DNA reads TGTGCCAGCAGCCCGGGACAGGGGGAAGGGGGCAATCAGCCCCAGCATTTT.

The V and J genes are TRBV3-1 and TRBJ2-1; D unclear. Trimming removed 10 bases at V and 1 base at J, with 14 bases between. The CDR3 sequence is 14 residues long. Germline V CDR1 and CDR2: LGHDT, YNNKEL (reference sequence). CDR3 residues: CATKVSVSYNEQFF. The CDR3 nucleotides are TGTGCCACAAAAGTCAGCGTTTCCTACAATGAGCAGTTCTTC.

CDR3 bases: TGTGCCAGCAGCTTAGTGGACACCGGGGAGCTGTTTTTT. Its translation is CASSLVDTGELFF. The chain recombines TRBV7-2 with TRBJ2-2, with D uncertain. The CDR3 totals 13 residues. Germline assignment: CDR1 SGHTA and CDR2 FQGNSA. V lost 1 base and J 3 bases, leaving 3 bases between the germline ends.

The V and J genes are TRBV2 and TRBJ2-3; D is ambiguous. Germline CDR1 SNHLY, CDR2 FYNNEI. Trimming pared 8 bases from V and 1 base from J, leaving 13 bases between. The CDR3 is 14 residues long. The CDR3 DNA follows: TGTGCCAGCCGACTCAACCCCCGCACAGATACGCAGTATTTT. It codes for CASRLNPRTDTQYF.

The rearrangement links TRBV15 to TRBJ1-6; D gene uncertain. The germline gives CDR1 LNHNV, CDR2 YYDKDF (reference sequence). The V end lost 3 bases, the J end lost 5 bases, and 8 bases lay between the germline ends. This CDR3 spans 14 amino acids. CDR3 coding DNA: TGTGCCACCAGCAGGACGGCCGATAATTCACCCCTCCACTTT. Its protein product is CATSRTADNSPLHF. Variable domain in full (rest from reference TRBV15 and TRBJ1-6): DAMVIQNPRYQVTQFGKPVTLSCSQTLNHNVMYWYQQKSSQAPKLLFHYYDKDFNNEADTPDNFQSRRPNTSFCFLDIRSPGLGDTAMYLCATSRTADNSPLHFGNGTRLTVT.

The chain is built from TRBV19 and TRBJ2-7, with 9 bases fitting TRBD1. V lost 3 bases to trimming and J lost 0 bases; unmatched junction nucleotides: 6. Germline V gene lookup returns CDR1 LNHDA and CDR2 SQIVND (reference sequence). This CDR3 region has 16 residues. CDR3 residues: CASSIRGQGGSYEQYF. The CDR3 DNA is TGTGCCAGTAGTATTCGGGGACAGGGTGGCTCCTACGAGCAGTACTTC.

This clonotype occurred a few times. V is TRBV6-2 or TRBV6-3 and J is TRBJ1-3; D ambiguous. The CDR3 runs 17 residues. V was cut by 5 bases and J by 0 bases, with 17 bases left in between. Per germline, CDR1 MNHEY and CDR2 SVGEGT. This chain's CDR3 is CASSQPSGRISGNTIYF. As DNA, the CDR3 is TGTGCCAGCAGTCAACCAAGTGGACGGATCTCTGGAAACACCATATATTTT.

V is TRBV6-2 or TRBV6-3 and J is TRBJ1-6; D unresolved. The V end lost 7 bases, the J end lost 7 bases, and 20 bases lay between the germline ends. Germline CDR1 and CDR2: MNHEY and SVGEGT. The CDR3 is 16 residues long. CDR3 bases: TGTGCCAGCACCCCAACATCGGGAAGTAAGAATTCACCCCTCCACTTT. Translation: CASTPTSGSKNSPLHF.

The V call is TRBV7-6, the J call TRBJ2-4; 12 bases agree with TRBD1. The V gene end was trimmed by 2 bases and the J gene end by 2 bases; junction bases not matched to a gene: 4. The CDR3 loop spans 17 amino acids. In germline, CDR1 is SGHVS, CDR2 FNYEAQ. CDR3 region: CASSLQGQGASKNIQYF. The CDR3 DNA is TGTGCCAGCAGCTTACAGGGACAGGGGGCCTCCAAAAACATTCAGTACTTC. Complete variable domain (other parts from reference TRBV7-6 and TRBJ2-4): GAGVSQSPRYKVTKRGQDVALRCDPISGHVSLYWYRQALGQGPEFLTYFNYEAQQDKSGLPNDRFSAERPEGSISTLTIQRTEQRDSAMYRCASSLQGQGASKNIQYFGAGTRLSVL.